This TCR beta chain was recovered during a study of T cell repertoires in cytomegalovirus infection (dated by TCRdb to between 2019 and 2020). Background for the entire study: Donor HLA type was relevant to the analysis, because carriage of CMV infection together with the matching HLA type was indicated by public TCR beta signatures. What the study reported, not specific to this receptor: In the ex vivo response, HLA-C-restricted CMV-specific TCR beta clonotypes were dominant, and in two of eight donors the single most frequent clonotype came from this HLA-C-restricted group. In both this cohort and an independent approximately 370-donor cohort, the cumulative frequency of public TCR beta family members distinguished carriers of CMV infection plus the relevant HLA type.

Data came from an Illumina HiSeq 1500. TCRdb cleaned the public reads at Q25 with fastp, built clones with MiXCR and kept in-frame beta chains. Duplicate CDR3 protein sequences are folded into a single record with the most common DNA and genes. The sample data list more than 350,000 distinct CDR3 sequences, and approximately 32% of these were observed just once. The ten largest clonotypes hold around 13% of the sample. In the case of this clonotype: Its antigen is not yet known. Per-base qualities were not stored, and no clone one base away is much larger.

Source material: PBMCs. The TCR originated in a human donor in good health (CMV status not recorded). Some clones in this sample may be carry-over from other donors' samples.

The DNA reads as follows: TGTGCCAGCAGCCAAGAGACAGGGGGAGGCCAAGAGACCCAGTACTTC. This is translated as CASSQETGGGQETQYF. This receptor chain uses TRBV4-2 and TRBJ2-5, and TRBD1 matches 9 of the central bases. Compared with germline, V lacks 0 bases and J lacks 1 base; bases without a gene match: 3. The germline V gene gives CDR1 as LGHNA and CDR2 as YNFKEQ. The CDR3 measures 16 amino acids from cysteine to phenylalanine. The read is trimmed to its CDR3 DNA, 48 bases read in frame from base 1.